This TCR beta chain appears in the sequencing data of a study of PD-L1 blockade in urothelial cancer. Whole-study context: Blood analysis was done at 3 weeks (second dose) and 6 weeks after treatment began.

Here immunoSEQ multiplex PCR was the method, and the copy in TCRdb shows in-frame clones only, minus some. The table has about 45,000 clones, about 87% seen once. CDR3 size: 17 residues. The J segment lost 0 bases and the V segment lost 5 bases, leaving 8 bases of the junction unmatched. The germline V gene encodes CDR1 LNHDA and CDR2 SQIVND (reference sequence). This clone turned up a few times. The V call is TRBV19, the J call TRBJ1-5, with TRBD1 matching 9 bases. This TCR was sampled from a man older than 75 with urothelial cancer. The source material was PBMCs, sampled around atezolizumab (anti-PD-L1) treatment. This chain's CDR3 is CASSQDRGSYSNQPQHF. For the CDR3, the DNA is TGTGCCAGTAGTCAGGACAGGGGATCGTATAGCAATCAGCCCCAGCATTTT.